This paragraph reports one T cell receptor (beta chain). Under the authors' procedure: Researchers report that nucleated cell counts were estimated from reference gene primer amplification. The data were produced by immunoSEQ multiplex PCR, yet TCRdb's version contains in-frame clones alone and is incomplete. D and trimming were read from the DNA, whereas the V and J calls and clone size are those reported in that table. Of roughly 140,000 clones in the sample, just under 80% were seen once. Germline values: CDR1 LNHDA, CDR2 SQIVND (reference sequence). Trimming took 5 bases from V and 2 from J; bases not matched to a gene: 5. The CDR3 runs 15 residues. The data were taken from a study of blood T cell repertoires in COVID-19. Study as a whole: The samples span acute and convalescent COVID-19 from the United States, Italy and Spain. Nucleic acid was either cDNA or gDNA, and it came from T cells, B-cell-depleted T cells, or PBMCs.

Material: peripheral blood. The rearrangement links TRBV19 to TRBJ1-1; TRBD1 matches at 10 bases. The TCR was taken from a woman in her fifties or sixties with acute or convalescent COVID-19. CDR3 loop: CASSFGTGANTEAFF. CDR3 nucleotide sequence: TGTGCCAGTAGTTTCGGGACAGGGGCCAACACTGAAGCTTTCTTT.